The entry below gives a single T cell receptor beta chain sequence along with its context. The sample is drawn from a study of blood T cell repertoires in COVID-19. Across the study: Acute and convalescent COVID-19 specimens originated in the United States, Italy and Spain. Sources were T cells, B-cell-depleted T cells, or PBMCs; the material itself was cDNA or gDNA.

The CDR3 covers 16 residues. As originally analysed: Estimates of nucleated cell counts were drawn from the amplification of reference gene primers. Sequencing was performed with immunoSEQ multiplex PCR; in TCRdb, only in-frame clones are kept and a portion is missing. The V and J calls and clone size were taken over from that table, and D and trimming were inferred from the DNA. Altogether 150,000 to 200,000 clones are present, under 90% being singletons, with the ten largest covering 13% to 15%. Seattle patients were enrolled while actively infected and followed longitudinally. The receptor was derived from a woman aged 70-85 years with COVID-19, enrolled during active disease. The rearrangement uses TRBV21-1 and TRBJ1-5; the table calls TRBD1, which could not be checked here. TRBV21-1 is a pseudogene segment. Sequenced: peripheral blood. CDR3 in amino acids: CASSRAVGQFNQPQHF. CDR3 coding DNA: TGTGCCAGCAGCAGGGCAGTGGGACAGTTCAATCAGCCCCAGCATTTT.